The clone carrying this T cell receptor beta chain was picked up a small number of times. Its antigen is still unknown. The sample originates from a study of vaccination effects on CD4 cells after COVID-19. Study-level background: The cohort was immunized with two doses of either the BNT162b2 or mRNA-1273 vaccine.

Germline V gene data show CDR1 as SGHTA and CDR2 as FQGNSA. V shed 5 bases and J 9 bases; nucleotides not matched to a gene: 6. The CDR3 extends over 14 amino acids. After expansion with viral peptide pools in the ViraFEST assay, antigen-specific CD4+ T cells were sequenced. Upon completion of around 9 days in culture, CD4+ T cells were isolated. Infection dated between March and December 2020, before the Alpha, Beta and Delta variants reached the United States. After under 2.5 million PBMC were placed in each well, they were cultured with around 10 IU/ml IL-2 and 8 to 10 ug/ml peptides. Cells had half their medium changed to IL-2 medium on days 3 and 7. TCRdb keeps only in-frame clones here, not all; method: immunoSEQ multiplex PCR. This sample carries around 49,000 clones, about 75% of them seen once, and the ten largest clones take around 28%.

The sample here was CD4+ T cells from PBMCs cultured with a peptide pool, taken before COVID-19 vaccination. This clonotype was obtained from a human donor who had a prior SARS-CoV-2 infection. J is TRBJ2-1 and V is TRBV7-2, with 11 positions matching TRBD1. CDR3 residues: CASSVGQGAFEQFF. The CDR3 coding sequence is TGTGCCAGCAGCGTAGGACAGGGGGCGTTTGAGCAGTTCTTC.